Listed here are 3 T cell receptor beta chains from one sample, sequenced in a study of blood T cell repertoires in COVID-19. Assay used: immunoSEQ multiplex PCR; TCRdb lists only in-frame clones, some missing. The table shows about 94,000 clones, with 80% occurring only once. Sequencing was carried out using peripheral blood. Source of these receptors: a human donor in a cohort sampled during active COVID-19.

This clone was detected only once. The J gene is TRBJ1-6, the V gene TRBV11-2; 7 bases agree with TRBD1. CDR1 and CDR2 from the germline V gene are SGHAT and FQNNGV. After removal of 4 bases from V and 6 bases from J, the junction contained 3 bases not matched to a gene. The CDR3 contains 14 residues. The CDR3: CASSWDSINSPLHF. In DNA, the CDR3 is TGTGCCAGCAGCTGGGACAGCATTAATTCACCCCTCCACTTT.

The chain is built from TRBV5-1 and TRBJ1-1, with 12 bases lining up with TRBD1. V gave up 4 bases and J gave up 0 bases; unmatched junction bases: 4. This CDR3 comprises 16 residues. Per germline, CDR1 SGHRS and CDR2 YFSETQ. DNA for the CDR3: TGCGCCAGCAGCCCCGGGACAGGGGGCTTGAACACTGAAGCTTTCTTT. This gives the protein CASSPGTGGLNTEAFF.

The chain uses TRBV5-1 and TRBJ1-6; D may be TRBD1 (6 bases). The CDR3 contains 18 residues. V was trimmed by 2 bases and J by 7 bases, leaving 22 bases between them. The germline gives CDR1 SGHRS, CDR2 YFSETQ. In DNA, the CDR3 is TGCGCCAGCAGCTTAAACCTGGTGACAGGCCAGGGGAATTCACCCCTCCACTTT. Translated, it gives CASSLNLVTGQGNSPLHF. The complete variable domain, with remaining parts taken from reference TRBV5-1 and TRBJ1-6, reads KAGVTQTPRYLIKTRGQQVTLSCSPISGHRSVSWYQQTPGQGLQFLFEYFSETQRNKGNFPGRFSGRQFSNSRSEMNVSTLELGDSALYLCASSLNLVTGQGNSPLHFGNGTRLTVT.